This T cell receptor (beta chain) is drawn from a study of CD8+CD57+ T cells in acquired aplastic anemia. Whole-study results and caveats: Roughly 29 was the count of CD8+ CDR3 sequences that patients shared with controls.

An expansion of CD8+CD57+ cells by flow cytometry had been shown in patients chosen for sequencing. The patients, all of them, had severe acquired aplastic anemia. Patients were untreated when blood was sampled. The TCR beta profiling, which covered VDJ combination and CDR3 sequence, was carried out using genomic DNA as the template. TCRdb re-derived calls from the reads in MiXCR, one entry per CDR3 protein. The repertoire consists of around 430,000 distinct CDR3 sequences, with approximately 33% occurring once and the leading ten covering less than 1%. Germline V gives CDR1 MNHEY, CDR2 SMNVEV (reference sequence). There are 16 residues in the CDR3. V was shortened by 0 bases and J by 1 base, with 12 bases between the two germline ends. Concerning this clonotype itself: Its antigen is as yet unknown.

The V and J genes are TRBV27 and TRBJ1-2, with D unclear. The sequenced sample consisted of sorted CD4+, CD8+, or CD8+CD57+ T cells (not recorded which) from PBMCs. The sequence was collected from a human donor with aplastic anemia. Here the CDR3 DNA reads TGTGCCAGCAGTTTATCGGGGAGCCCATATAACTATGGCTACACCTTC. Translated, it gives CASSLSGSPYNYGYTF.